Each of the 8 T cell receptor beta chains below was sequenced from the same sample in a study of CD8 T cells in Susac syndrome. Reverse transcription of about 0.45 to 1 ug RNA was performed with random hexamers. One entry per CDR3 protein results from TCRdb running MiXCR on the immunoSEQ multiplex PCR reads. Altogether 150,000 to 190,000 distinct CDR3 sequences are present, approximately 94% being singletons, with the ten largest covering 0.2% to 0.25%. The sequenced sample consisted of CD8+ T cells from PBMCs. These receptors came from a human donor with multiple sclerosis.

This sequence joins TRBV20-1 and TRBJ1-2, with TRBD1 matching over 7 bases. Germline V gene sequence: CDR1 DFQATT, CDR2 SNEGSKA (reference sequence). The CDR3 spans 18 residues. V was clipped by 0 bases and J by 0 bases; unmatched bases: 13. The CDR3 reads CSARDPGQTPLANYGYTF. The CDR3 DNA sequence: TGCAGTGCTAGAGATCCGGGACAGACACCGTTAGCTAACTATGGCTACACCTTC.

In nucleotides, the CDR3 is TGTGCCAGCAGCCACGCAGTCGTCACTGAAGCTTTCTTT. This sequence encodes CASSHAVVTEAFF. V gene TRBV14 combines with J gene TRBJ1-1; D unclear. The V gene lost 3 bases and the J gene lost 4 bases, with 9 bases spanning the gap. Germline-derived CDR1 and CDR2 are SGHDN and FVKESK. This CDR3 has 13 amino acids.

This chain uses TRBV5-4 with TRBJ2-5; possibly TRBD2 for D (6 bases). Between the trimmed V and J ends, which lost 5 bases and 2 bases, there was a span of 13 bases. The CDR3 loop spans 14 amino acids. CDR1 is SGHNT, CDR2 YYREEE, per germline (reference sequence). CDR3 DNA sequence: TGTGCCAGCAGGTTCCGTGGGGGGCAAGAGACCCAGTACTTC. This sequence encodes CASRFRGGQETQYF.

The V call is TRBV10-2, the J call TRBJ2-1; D might be TRBD2 (6 bases). The V gene lost 10 bases and the J gene lost 6 bases, with 10 bases spanning the gap. Germline CDR1 WSHSY, CDR2 SAAADI. This CDR3 is built from 11 residues. DNA for the CDR3: TGCGCCACCGACGGGGGCAATGAGCAGTTCTTC. It yields the protein CATDGGNEQFF.

CDR3 in DNA: TGTGCCAGCAGTTTACACACCCCCCTCCACTTT. As protein: CASSLHTPLHF. The chain has TRBV28 and TRBJ1-6; D ambiguous. The V end lost 2 bases, the J end lost 13 bases, and 6 bases lay between the germline ends. Germline V gene lookup returns CDR1 MDHEN and CDR2 SYDVKM. The CDR3 is 11 residues long.

J is TRBJ2-7 and V is TRBV3-1; D remains unclear. The V gene lost 1 base and the J gene lost 1 base, with 17 bases spanning the gap. The CDR3 sequence is 17 residues long. Per the germline V gene, CDR1 is LGHDT and CDR2 is YNNKEL (reference sequence). The CDR3 nucleotides read TGTGCCAGCAGCCAAGTTAGGACGGCAACCCGTTCCTACGAGCAGTACTTC. Its translation: CASSQVRTATRSYEQYF.

The rearrangement links TRBV9 to TRBJ2-3, with 7 bases identical to TRBD1. The CDR3 is 15 amino acids. Trimming took 1 base from V and 3 from J; bases not matched to a gene: 5. Germline CDR1 reads SGDLS; CDR2 reads YYNGEE. The CDR3: CASSVNPTGTDTQYF. CDR3 bases: TGTGCCAGCAGCGTAAATCCGACAGGGACAGATACGCAGTATTTT.

The chain employs TRBV15 and TRBJ2-2; D is unclear. This CDR3 comprises 13 residues. Germline V gene sequence: CDR1 LNHNV, CDR2 YYDKDF (reference sequence). Trimming left V 4 bases short and J 6 bases short, with 9 bases between. CDR3 protein: CATSTVTAGELFF. CDR3 bases: TGTGCCACCAGCACGGTCACCGCCGGGGAGCTGTTTTTT. The variable domain in full, completed from reference TRBV15 and TRBJ2-2, reads DAMVIQNPRYQVTQFGKPVTLSCSQTLNHNVMYWYQQKSSQAPKLLFHYYDKDFNNEADTPDNFQSRRPNTSFCFLDIRSPGLGDTAMYLCATSTVTAGELFFGEGSRLTVL.